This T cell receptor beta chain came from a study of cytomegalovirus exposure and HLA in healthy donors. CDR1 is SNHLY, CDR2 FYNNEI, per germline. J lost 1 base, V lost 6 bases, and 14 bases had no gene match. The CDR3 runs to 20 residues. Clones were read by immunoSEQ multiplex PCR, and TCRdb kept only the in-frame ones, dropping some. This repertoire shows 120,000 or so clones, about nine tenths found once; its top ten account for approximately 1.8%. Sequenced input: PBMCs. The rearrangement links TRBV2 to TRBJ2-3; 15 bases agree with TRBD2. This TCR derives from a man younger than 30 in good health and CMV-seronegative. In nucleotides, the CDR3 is TGTGCCAGCAGGTCACCGGGACTAGCGGGAGGTTGGGGCGGCACAGATACGCAGTATTTT. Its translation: CASRSPGLAGGWGGTDTQYF. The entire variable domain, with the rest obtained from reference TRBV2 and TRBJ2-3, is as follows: EPEVTQTPSHQVTQMGQEVILRCVPISNHLYFYWYRQILGQKVEFLVSFYNNEISEKSEIFDDQFSVERPDGSNFTLKIRSTKLEDSAMYFCASRSPGLAGGWGGTDTQYFGPGTRLTVL.